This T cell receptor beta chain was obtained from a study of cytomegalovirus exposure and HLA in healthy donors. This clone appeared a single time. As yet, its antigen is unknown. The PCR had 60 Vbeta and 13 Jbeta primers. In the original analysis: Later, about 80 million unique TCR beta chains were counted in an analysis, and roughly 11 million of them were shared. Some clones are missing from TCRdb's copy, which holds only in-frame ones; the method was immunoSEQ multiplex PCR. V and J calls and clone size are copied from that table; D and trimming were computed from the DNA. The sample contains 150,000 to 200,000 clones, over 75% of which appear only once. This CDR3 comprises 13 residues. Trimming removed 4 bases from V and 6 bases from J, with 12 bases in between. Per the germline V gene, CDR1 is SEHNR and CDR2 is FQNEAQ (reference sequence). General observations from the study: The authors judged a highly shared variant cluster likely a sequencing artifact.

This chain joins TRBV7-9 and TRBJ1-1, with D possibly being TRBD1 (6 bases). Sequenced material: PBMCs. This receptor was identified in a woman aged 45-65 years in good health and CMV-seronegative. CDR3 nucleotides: TGTGCCAGCAGCTCCGGGACAACCCCTGAAGCTTTCTTT. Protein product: CASSSGTTPEAFF.